This entry concerns a single T cell receptor (beta chain). Produced via immunoSEQ multiplex PCR; TCRdb's table is partial and in-frame only. The sample records about 380,000 clones, approximately 95% being singletons. V shed 2 bases and J shed 8 bases, with 9 bases lying between them. Looked up from germline, CDR1 is MDHEN and CDR2 is SYDVKM. CDR3 size: 12 residues. This sample is part of a study of shared T cell receptors in the human thymus. The TCR comes from a human donor. The sequencing sample was made of thymocytes. This chain uses TRBV28 with TRBJ1-2, with D possibly being TRBD1 (5 bases). CDR3 coding DNA: TGTGCCAGCAGTTTACGGGGACCCGGCTACACCTTC. Amino acids: CASSLRGPGYTF.